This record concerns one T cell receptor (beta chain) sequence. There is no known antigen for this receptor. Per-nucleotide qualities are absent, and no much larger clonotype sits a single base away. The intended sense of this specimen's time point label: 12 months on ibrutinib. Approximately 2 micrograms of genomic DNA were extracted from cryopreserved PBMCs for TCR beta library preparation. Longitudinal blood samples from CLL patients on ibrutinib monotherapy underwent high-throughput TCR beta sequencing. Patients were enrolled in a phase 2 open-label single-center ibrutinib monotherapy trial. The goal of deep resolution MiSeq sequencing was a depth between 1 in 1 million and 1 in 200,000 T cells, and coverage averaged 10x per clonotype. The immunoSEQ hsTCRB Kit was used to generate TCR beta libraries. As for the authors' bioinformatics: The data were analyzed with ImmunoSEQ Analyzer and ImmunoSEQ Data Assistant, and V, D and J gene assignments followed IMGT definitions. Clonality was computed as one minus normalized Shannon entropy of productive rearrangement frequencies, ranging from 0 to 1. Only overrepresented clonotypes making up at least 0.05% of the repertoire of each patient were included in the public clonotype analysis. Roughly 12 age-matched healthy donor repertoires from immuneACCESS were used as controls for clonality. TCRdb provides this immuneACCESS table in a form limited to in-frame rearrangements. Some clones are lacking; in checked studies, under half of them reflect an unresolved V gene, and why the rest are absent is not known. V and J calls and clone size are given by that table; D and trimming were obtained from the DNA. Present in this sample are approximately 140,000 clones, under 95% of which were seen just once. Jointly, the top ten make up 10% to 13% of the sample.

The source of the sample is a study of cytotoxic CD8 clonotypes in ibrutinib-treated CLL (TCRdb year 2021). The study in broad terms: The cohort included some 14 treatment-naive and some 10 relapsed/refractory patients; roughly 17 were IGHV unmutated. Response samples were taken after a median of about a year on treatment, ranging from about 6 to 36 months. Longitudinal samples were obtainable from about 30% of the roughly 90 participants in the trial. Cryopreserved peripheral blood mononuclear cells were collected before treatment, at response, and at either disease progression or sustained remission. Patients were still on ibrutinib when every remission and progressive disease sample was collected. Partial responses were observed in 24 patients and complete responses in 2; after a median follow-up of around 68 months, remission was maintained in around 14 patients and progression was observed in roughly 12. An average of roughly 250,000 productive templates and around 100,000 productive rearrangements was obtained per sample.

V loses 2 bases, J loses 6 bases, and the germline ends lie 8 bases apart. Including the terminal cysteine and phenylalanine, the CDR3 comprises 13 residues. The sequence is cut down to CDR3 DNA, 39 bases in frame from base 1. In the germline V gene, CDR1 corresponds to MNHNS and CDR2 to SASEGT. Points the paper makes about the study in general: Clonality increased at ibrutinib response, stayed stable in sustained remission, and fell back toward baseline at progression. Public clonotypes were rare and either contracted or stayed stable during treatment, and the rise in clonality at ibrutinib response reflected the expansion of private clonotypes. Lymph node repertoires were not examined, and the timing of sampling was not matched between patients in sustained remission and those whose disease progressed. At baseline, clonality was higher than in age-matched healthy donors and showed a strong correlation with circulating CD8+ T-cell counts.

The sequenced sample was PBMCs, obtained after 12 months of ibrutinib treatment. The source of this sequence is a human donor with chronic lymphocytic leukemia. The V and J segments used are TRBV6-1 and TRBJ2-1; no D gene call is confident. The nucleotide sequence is TGTGCCAGCAGTGAACTCTCGGGCAATGAGCAGTTCTTC. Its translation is CASSELSGNEQFF.